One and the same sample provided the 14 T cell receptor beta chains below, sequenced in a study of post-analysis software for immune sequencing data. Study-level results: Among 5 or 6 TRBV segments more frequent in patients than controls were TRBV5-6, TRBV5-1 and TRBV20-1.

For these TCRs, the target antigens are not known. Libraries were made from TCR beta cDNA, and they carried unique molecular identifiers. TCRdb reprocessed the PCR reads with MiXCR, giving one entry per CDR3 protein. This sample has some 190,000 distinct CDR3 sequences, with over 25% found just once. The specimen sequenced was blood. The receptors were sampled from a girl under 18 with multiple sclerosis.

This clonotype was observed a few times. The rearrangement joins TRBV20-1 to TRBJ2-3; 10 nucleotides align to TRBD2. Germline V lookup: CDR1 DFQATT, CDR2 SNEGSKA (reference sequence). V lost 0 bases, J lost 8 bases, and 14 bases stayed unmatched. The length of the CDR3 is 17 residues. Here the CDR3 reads CSARDLFPAGGPGTQYF. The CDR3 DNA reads TGCAGTGCTAGAGATCTCTTCCCAGCGGGAGGGCCGGGTACGCAGTATTTT.

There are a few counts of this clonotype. The CDR3 sequence is CSAVRQGDEQYF. The CDR3 DNA follows: TGCAGTGCTGTACGACAGGGGGACGAGCAGTACTTC. The V call is TRBV20-1, the J call TRBJ2-7, with 9 nucleotides matching TRBD1. This CDR3 contains 12 residues. Germline V gives CDR1 DFQATT, CDR2 SNEGSKA (reference sequence). The V gene end was trimmed by 5 bases and the J gene end by 5 bases; junction bases not matched to a gene: 4.

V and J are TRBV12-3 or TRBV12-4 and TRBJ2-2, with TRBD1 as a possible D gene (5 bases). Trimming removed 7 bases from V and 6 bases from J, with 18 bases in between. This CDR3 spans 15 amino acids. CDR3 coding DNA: TGTGCCAGCACCTTAAGGGGCCGCGGAGCCGGGGAGCTGTTTTTT. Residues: CASTLRGRGAGELFF.

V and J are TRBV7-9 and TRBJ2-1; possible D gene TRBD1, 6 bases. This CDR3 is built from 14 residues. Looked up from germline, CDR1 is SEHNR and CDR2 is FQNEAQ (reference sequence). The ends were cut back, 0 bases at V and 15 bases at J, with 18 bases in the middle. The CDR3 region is CASSLAQGGETRFF. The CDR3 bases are TGTGCCAGCAGCTTAGCACAGGGTGGGGAGACCCGGTTCTTC. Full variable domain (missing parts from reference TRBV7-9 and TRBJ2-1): DTGVSQNPRHKITKRGQNVTFRCDPISEHNRLYWYRQTLGQGPEFLTYFQNEAQLEKSRLLSDRFSAERPKGSFSTLEIQRTEQGDSAMYLCASSLAQGGETRFFGPGTRLTVL.

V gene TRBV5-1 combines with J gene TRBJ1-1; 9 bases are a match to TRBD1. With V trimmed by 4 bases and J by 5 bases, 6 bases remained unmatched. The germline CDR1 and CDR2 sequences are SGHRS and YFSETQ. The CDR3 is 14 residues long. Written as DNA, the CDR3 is TGCGCCAGCAGCCCTGGACAGGGGTGGACTGAAGCTTTCTTT. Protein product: CASSPGQGWTEAFF.

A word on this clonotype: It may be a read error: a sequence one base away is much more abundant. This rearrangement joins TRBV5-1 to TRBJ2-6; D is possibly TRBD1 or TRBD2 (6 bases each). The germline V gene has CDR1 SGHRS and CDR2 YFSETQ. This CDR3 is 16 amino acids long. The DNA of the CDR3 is TGCGCCAGCAGCTTGAACTCCCCTCCGGGGGCCAACGTCCGGACTTTC. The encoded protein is CASSLNSPPGANVRTF. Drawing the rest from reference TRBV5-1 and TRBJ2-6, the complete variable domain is KAGVTQTPRYLIKTRGQQVTLSCSPISGHRSVSWYQQTPGQGLQFLFEYFSETQRNKGNFPGRFSGRQFSNSRSEMNVSTLELGDSALYLCASSLNSPPGANVRTFGAGSRLTVL.

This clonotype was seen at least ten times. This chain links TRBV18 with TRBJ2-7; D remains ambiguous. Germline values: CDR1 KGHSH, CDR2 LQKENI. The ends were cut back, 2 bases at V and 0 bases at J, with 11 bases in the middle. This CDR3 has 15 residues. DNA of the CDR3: TGTGCCAGCTCACCATTTCACACCTTCTCCTACGAGCAGTACTTC. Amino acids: CASSPFHTFSYEQYF.

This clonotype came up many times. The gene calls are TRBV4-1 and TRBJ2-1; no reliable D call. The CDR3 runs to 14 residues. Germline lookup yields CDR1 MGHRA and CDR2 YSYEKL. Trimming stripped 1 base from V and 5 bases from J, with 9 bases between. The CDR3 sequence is CASSQVRRHNEQFF. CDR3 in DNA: TGCGCCAGCAGCCAAGTTAGGCGCCACAATGAGCAGTTCTTC.

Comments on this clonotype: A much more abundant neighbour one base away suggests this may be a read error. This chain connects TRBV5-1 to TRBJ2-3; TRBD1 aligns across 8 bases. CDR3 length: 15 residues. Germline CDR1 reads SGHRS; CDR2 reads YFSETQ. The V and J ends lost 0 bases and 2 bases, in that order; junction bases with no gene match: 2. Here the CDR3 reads CASSLGTGNTDTQYF. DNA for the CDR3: TGCGCCAGCAGCTTGGGGACAGGGAACACAGATACGCAGTATTTT.

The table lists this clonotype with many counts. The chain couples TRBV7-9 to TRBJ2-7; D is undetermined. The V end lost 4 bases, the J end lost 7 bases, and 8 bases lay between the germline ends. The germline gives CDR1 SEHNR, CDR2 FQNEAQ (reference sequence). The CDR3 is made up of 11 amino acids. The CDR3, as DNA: TGTGCCAGCAGCTCAACACAGGAGCAGTACTTC. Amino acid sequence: CASSSTQEQYF. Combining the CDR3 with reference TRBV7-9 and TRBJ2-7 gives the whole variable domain DTGVSQNPRHKITKRGQNVTFRCDPISEHNRLYWYRQTLGQGPEFLTYFQNEAQLEKSRLLSDRFSAERPKGSFSTLEIQRTEQGDSAMYLCASSSTQEQYFGPGTRLTVT.

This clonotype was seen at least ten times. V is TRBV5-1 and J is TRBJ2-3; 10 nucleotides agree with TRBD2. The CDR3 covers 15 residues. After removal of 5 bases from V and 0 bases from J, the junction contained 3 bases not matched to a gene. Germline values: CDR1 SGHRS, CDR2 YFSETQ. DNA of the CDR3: TGCGCCAGCAGAGAACTAGCGGGGAGCACAGATACGCAGTATTTT. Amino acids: CASRELAGSTDTQYF.

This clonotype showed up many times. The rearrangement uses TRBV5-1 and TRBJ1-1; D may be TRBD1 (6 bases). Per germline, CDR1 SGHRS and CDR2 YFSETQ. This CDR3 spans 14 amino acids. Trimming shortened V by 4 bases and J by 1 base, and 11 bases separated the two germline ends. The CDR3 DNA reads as TGCGCCAGCAGCCCAGAGGACAGGAACACTGAAGCTTTCTTT. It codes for CASSPEDRNTEAFF.

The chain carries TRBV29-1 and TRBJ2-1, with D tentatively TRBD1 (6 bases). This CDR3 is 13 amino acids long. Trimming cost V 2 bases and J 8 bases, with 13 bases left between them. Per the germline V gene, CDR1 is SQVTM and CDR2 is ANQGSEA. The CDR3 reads CSVERLEGDEQFF. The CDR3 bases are TGCAGCGTTGAAAGACTCGAGGGGGATGAGCAGTTCTTC.

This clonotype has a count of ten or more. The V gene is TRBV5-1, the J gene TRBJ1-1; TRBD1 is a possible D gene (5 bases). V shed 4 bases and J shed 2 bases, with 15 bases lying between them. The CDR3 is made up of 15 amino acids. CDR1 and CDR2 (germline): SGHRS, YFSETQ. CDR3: CASSVGRDQNTEAFF. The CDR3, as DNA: TGCGCCAGCAGCGTTGGGAGGGACCAAAACACTGAAGCTTTCTTT.